This T cell receptor (beta chain) is drawn from a study of T cell responses to AZD1222 COVID-19 vaccine. This clone was counted between two and nine times. No antigen is known for it. Method: immunoSEQ multiplex PCR; TCRdb's copy keeps in-frame clones and lacks some. Seen here are some 86,000 clones, 70% to 80% observed once, and the top ten hold roughly 21%. Trimming at V came to 0 bases and at J to 2 bases, leaving 6 bases not matched to a gene. CDR1 is SGHVS and CDR2 is FNYEAQ in the germline V gene. This CDR3 is built from 17 residues. Overall study results and limits: In the spike-specific TCR repertoire, nearly half reportedly target unmutated variant regions.

Source: peripheral blood, taken on day 0 of AZD1222 vaccination. V usage is TRBV7-6 and J usage is TRBJ1-5; 8 bases are a match to TRBD1. The TCR originated in an adult in good health. Here the CDR3 reads CASSLAAGQEGNQPQHF. CDR3 nucleotides: TGTGCCAGCAGCTTAGCGGCGGGACAGGAGGGCAATCAGCCCCAGCATTTT.